The 29 T cell receptor beta chains below were found in one sample sequenced in a study of cytomegalovirus exposure and HLA in healthy donors. The PCR contained 60 Vbeta and 13 Jbeta primers. Some clones are missing from TCRdb's copy, which holds only in-frame ones; the method was immunoSEQ multiplex PCR. The table shows some 140,000 clones, with 65% to 75% occurring only once. Sample: PBMCs. These receptors all come from a young man in good health and CMV-seronegative.

The chain couples TRBV9 to TRBJ1-2; D gene uncertain. This CDR3 is 15 amino acids long. Germline V lookup: CDR1 SGDLS, CDR2 YYNGEE. V lost 0 bases to trimming and J lost 5 bases, with 14 bases between them. For the CDR3, the DNA is TGTGCCAGCAGCGTAGGGAGGAAGGATGGATATGGCTACACCTTC. Residues: CASSVGRKDGYGYTF.

The rearrangement links TRBV5-4 to TRBJ2-5; 13 positions agree with TRBD2. V trimming: 2 bases; J trimming: 3 bases; junction bases outside the gene matches: 1. CDR1 is SGHNT and CDR2 is YYREEE in the germline V gene (reference sequence). There are 15 residues in the CDR3. CDR3 DNA: TGTGCCAGCAGCTTAACTAGCGGGGGGGAAGAGACCCAGTACTTC. Its protein product is CASSLTSGGEETQYF.

The chain combines TRBV28 with TRBJ2-5; the match to TRBD2 covers 13 bases. Germline V gene data show CDR1 as MDHEN and CDR2 as SYDVKM. V trimming: 7 bases; J trimming: 4 bases; junction bases outside the gene matches: 3. The CDR3 is 14 residues long. The CDR3 region is CASKLAGGRETQYF. The CDR3 DNA reads as TGTGCCAGCAAACTAGCGGGGGGGAGAGAGACCCAGTACTTC.

As regards this clone: At one end, the junction sequence differs from germline, possibly due to a read error. This sample includes further DNA sequences coding for the same CDR3. The V call is TRBV11-2, the J call TRBJ2-1; 7 bases agree with TRBD1. The CDR3 is 15 residues long. Germline CDR1 is SGHAT and CDR2 is FQNNGV. CDR3 nucleotide sequence: TGTGCCAGCAGCCAGGGGGTGGGTCAATACAATGAGCAATTCTTC. This codes for CASSQGVGQYNEQFF.

The chain has TRBV11-2 and TRBJ2-1; 11 bases map to TRBD2. The CDR3 consists of 16 residues. Germline loops: CDR1 SGHAT, CDR2 FQNNGV. Unmatched junction bases numbered 7, after V lost 5 bases and J lost 4 bases. The CDR3 loop is CASSPMGLAAYNEQFF. The CDR3 bases are TGTGCCAGCAGCCCTATGGGACTAGCGGCGTACAATGAGCAGTTCTTC. The whole variable domain, remainder taken from reference TRBV11-2 and TRBJ2-1, is EAGVAQSPRYKIIEKRQSVAFWCNPISGHATLYWYQQILGQGPKLLIQFQNNGVVDDSQLPKDRFSAERLKGVDSTLKIQPAKLEDSAVYLCASSPMGLAAYNEQFFGPGTRLTVL.

The CDR3 loop reads CASSPYGGALNTEAFF. DNA of the CDR3: TGTGCCAGCAGTCCGTACGGGGGGGCCCTGAACACTGAAGCTTTCTTT. This rearrangement joins TRBV27 to TRBJ1-1; D possibly corresponds to TRBD1 (6 bases). This CDR3 is built from 16 residues. Germline CDR1 and CDR2: MNHEY and SMNVEV (reference sequence). V was pared by 5 bases and J by 0 bases, with 16 bases between.

The chain joins TRBV7-3 to TRBJ2-2; a possible D gene is TRBD2 (6 bases). The CDR3 length is 13 residues. The V and J ends lost 3 bases and 6 bases respectively, with 8 bases between them. Germline CDR1 SGHTA, CDR2 FQGTGA. The CDR3 DNA reads as TGTGCCAGCAGCTTCGGGGGTCCCGGGGAGCTGTTTTTT. Translating gives CASSFGGPGELFF.

The chain combines TRBV6-6 with TRBJ1-1; 10 nucleotides line up with TRBD1. Unmatched junction bases numbered 6, after V lost 2 bases and J lost 3 bases. The CDR3 has 16 residues. Per germline, CDR1 MNHNY and CDR2 SVGAGI (reference sequence). For the CDR3, the DNA is TGTGCCAGCAGTTACCCGAGACAGGGGGCGTACACTGAAGCTTTCTTT. Residues: CASSYPRQGAYTEAFF.

As for this clone: A read error may account for a junction end that differs from germline. The chain has TRBV4-1 and TRBJ2-6; a possible D gene is TRBD1 (5 bases). The CDR3 extends over 16 amino acids. The V gene's germline CDR1 is MGHRA and CDR2 YSYEKL. The CDR3 sequence is CASSQEGISGANGLTF. DNA for the CDR3: TGCGCCAGCAGCCAAGAAGGTATCTCTGGGGCCAACGGCCTGACTTTC.

This clone was observed a handful of times. The chain combines TRBV27 with TRBJ2-1; TRBD2 matches at 13 bases. CDR1 and CDR2 (germline): MNHEY, SMNVEV (reference sequence). The CDR3 totals 18 residues. Trimming removed 5 bases from V and 2 bases from J; junction bases left unmatched: 9. CDR3 bases: TGTGCCAGCAGTACACTAGCGGGGGGGCCTGGGGCCTACAATGAGCAGTTCTTC. Its protein product is CASSTLAGGPGAYNEQFF.

The chain carries TRBV10-3 and TRBJ2-5; D may be TRBD2 (7 bases). The CDR3 has 16 residues. V lost 2 bases and J 3 bases, leaving 16 bases between the germline ends. Germline V gene sequence: CDR1 ENHRY, CDR2 SYGVKD. CDR3 protein: CAISEPGGGEEETQYF. CDR3 sequence (DNA): TGTGCCATCAGTGAGCCGGGGGGCGGGGAAGAAGAGACCCAGTACTTC.

This chain connects TRBV19 to TRBJ2-3; possible D gene TRBD1, 5 bases. The CDR3 sequence is 14 residues long. The germline V gene has CDR1 LNHDA and CDR2 SQIVND (reference sequence). Trimming shortened V by 9 bases and J by 1 base, and 14 bases separated the two germline ends. As DNA, the CDR3 is TGTGCCAGCGTCGCATTAGGGGGCACAGATACGCAGTATTTT. Translation gives CASVALGGTDTQYF.

V gene TRBV5-1 combines with J gene TRBJ1-4; TRBD1 aligns across 10 bases. Germline CDR1 reads SGHRS; CDR2 reads YFSETQ. The CDR3 runs 15 residues. The trim removed 0 bases at V and 6 bases at J, leaving 2 bases unmatched. CDR3 in amino acids: CASSLAGTGDEKLFF. Here the CDR3 DNA reads TGCGCCAGCAGCTTGGCCGGGACAGGGGATGAAAAACTGTTTTTT.

This chain connects TRBV7-2 to TRBJ1-1, with D perhaps matching TRBD1 (5 bases). Germline CDR1 reads SGHTA; CDR2 reads FQGNSA. Trimming left V 4 bases short and J 2 bases short, with 8 bases between. The CDR3 sequence is 13 residues long. The CDR3 loop reads CASSSGHNTEAFF. CDR3 nucleotide sequence: TGTGCCAGCAGCTCCGGACACAACACTGAAGCTTTCTTT.

This clone was observed a few times. The chain recombines TRBV19 with TRBJ1-2; no definite D call. Germline assignment: CDR1 LNHDA and CDR2 SQIVND (reference sequence). The V gene lost 6 bases and the J gene lost 3 bases, with 14 bases spanning the gap. The CDR3 is 14 amino acids. CDR3 nucleotide sequence: TGTGCCAGTAGGGGATCGACCGGGGACTATGGCTACACCTTC. Protein product: CASRGSTGDYGYTF.

The chain uses TRBV6-5 and TRBJ1-1; possible D gene TRBD1, 6 bases. Germline CDR1 and CDR2: MNHEY and SVGAGI. V was pared by 7 bases and J by 5 bases, with 14 bases between. The CDR3 spans 13 residues. CDR3 residues: CASTLGGRTEAFF. In DNA form, the CDR3 reads TGTGCCAGCACATTAGGGGGAAGGACTGAAGCTTTCTTT.

This clone is a singleton in its sample. The junction shows a germline mismatch at one end, possibly a read error. The chain recombines TRBV9 with TRBJ2-6; the D gene is possibly TRBD1 (5 bases). CDR1 is SGDLS, CDR2 YYNGEE, per germline. The CDR3 is 14 amino acids. The DNA of the CDR3 is TGTGCCAGCAGCGCCTCTCCTGGGGCCAACGGCCTGACTTTC. Protein product: CASSASPGANGLTF.

The chain couples TRBV5-1 to TRBJ1-6; D might be TRBD1 (5 bases). From germline, CDR1 is SGHRS and CDR2 YFSETQ. CDR3 length: 14 residues. V shed 2 bases and J shed 7 bases, with 10 bases lying between them. CDR3 residues: CASSLSQENSPLHF. The CDR3 DNA follows: TGCGCCAGCAGCTTATCACAGGAAAATTCACCCCTCCACTTT.

Notes on this clone: Compared with germline, one end of the junction differs, possibly owing to a read error. This chain uses TRBV6-1 with TRBJ1-3; D unclear. The CDR3 contains 15 residues. From germline, CDR1 is MNHNS and CDR2 SASEGT. The CDR3: CASTGGRISGNAIYF. CDR3 DNA: TGTGCCAGCACGGGAGGACGTATCTCTGGAAACGCCATATATTTT.

This chain links TRBV5-4 with TRBJ1-2; 8 bases fit TRBD1. J gave up 4 bases and V 4 bases, and 12 bases lay outside the gene matches. The CDR3 has 16 amino acids. Germline CDR1 is SGHNT and CDR2 is YYREEE (reference sequence). CDR3 sequence: CASSVGQGVVSYGYTF. DNA of the CDR3: TGTGCCAGCAGCGTCGGACAGGGTGTTGTAAGCTATGGCTACACCTTC. Based on the CDR3 plus reference TRBV5-4 and TRBJ1-2, the full variable domain is ETGVTQSPTHLIKTRGQQVTLRCSSQSGHNTVSWYQQALGQGPQFIFQYYREEENGRGNFPPRFSGLQFPNYSSELNVNALELDDSALYLCASSVGQGVVSYGYTFGSGTRLTVV.

The CDR3 bases are TGTGCCAGCAGTTATTCGGTTTCGCCGACCGGGGGCTACACCTTC. Translated, it gives CASSYSVSPTGGYTF. V usage is TRBV28 and J usage is TRBJ1-2; D remains unclear. Germline assignment: CDR1 MDHEN and CDR2 SYDVKM. V dropped 4 bases and J dropped 8 bases, with 20 bases sitting between them. The CDR3 sequence is 15 residues long.

This chain uses TRBV19 with TRBJ2-3; 10 bases are shared with TRBD2. V was clipped by 3 bases and J by 2 bases; unmatched bases: 8. The CDR3 contains 17 residues. Germline V gene data show CDR1 as LNHDA and CDR2 as SQIVND (reference sequence). In nucleotides, the CDR3 is TGTGCCAGTAGTATGGCTAGCGGGGGCCCTCTCACAGATACGCAGTATTTT. It encodes CASSMASGGPLTDTQYF.

The V gene is TRBV10-3, the J gene TRBJ1-1; D gene uncertain. V gave up 3 bases and J gave up 1 base, with 6 bases separating them. The CDR3 is made up of 13 amino acids. Germline CDR1 and CDR2: ENHRY and SYGVKD. The CDR3 region is CAISDGRNTEAFF. The DNA of the CDR3 is TGTGCCATCAGTGATGGCAGGAACACTGAAGCTTTCTTT.

V is TRBV25-1 and J is TRBJ1-2; D is unclear. This CDR3 has 15 residues. Germline V gives CDR1 MGHDK, CDR2 SYGVNS. Trimming left V 3 bases short and J 5 bases short, with 16 bases between. CDR3 in amino acids: CASSDPLEGRYGYTF. CDR3 DNA sequence: TGTGCCAGCAGTGACCCCCTAGAGGGAAGGTATGGCTACACCTTC.

V and J are TRBV6-4 and TRBJ1-1, with D possibly being TRBD1 (6 bases). Germline CDR1 reads MRHNA; CDR2 reads SNTAGT. The CDR3 is made up of 14 amino acids. Trimming pared 6 bases from V and 2 bases from J, leaving 13 bases between. The CDR3 sequence: CASSTRGGNTEAFF. The DNA of the CDR3 is TGTGCCAGCAGCACCCGAGGGGGTAACACTGAAGCTTTCTTT.

This clone appeared a single time. The chain links TRBV11-3 to TRBJ1-3; no clear D gene. The V and J ends lost 1 base and 4 bases respectively, with 11 bases between them. This CDR3 is 15 amino acids long. In germline, CDR1 is SGHNT, CDR2 YENEEA. The CDR3 loop reads CASSLGPTLGNTIYF. The CDR3 bases are TGTGCCAGCAGCTTAGGCCCGACATTGGGAAACACCATATATTTT.

The chain has TRBV19 and TRBJ1-2; 12 bases fit TRBD1. Germline assignment: CDR1 LNHDA and CDR2 SQIVND (reference sequence). Trimming at V came to 7 bases and at J to 7 bases, leaving 10 bases not matched to a gene. CDR3 length: 15 amino acids. CDR3 bases: TGTGCCAGTACCCAACCGGGACAGGGGGCTCTTGGCTACACCTTC. Translation: CASTQPGQGALGYTF.

In nucleotides, the CDR3 is TGTGCCAGCGCGCGCCAGGGCGGCTATGGCTACACCTTC. Encoded protein: CASARQGGYGYTF. This chain connects TRBV6-1 to TRBJ1-2; D is perhaps TRBD1 (5 bases). This CDR3 has 13 amino acids. Germline CDR1 MNHNS, CDR2 SASEGT. V lost 8 bases to trimming and J lost 4 bases, with 14 bases between them.

V usage is TRBV2 and J usage is TRBJ2-3, with TRBD2 matching 7 bases. The junction had 11 bases not matched to a gene; V was cut back by 8 bases and J by 0 bases. Germline CDR1 reads SNHLY; CDR2 reads FYNNEI. The CDR3 has 16 residues. CDR3 sequence (DNA): TGTGCCAGCGGATTATCTAGCGGACCGAGCACAGATACGCAGTATTTT. It encodes CASGLSSGPSTDTQYF. The variable domain in full, with the rest retrieved from reference TRBV2 and TRBJ2-3, is EPEVTQTPSHQVTQMGQEVILRCVPISNHLYFYWYRQILGQKVEFLVSFYNNEISEKSEIFDDQFSVERPDGSNFTLKIRSTKLEDSAMYFCASGLSSGPSTDTQYFGPGTRLTVL.